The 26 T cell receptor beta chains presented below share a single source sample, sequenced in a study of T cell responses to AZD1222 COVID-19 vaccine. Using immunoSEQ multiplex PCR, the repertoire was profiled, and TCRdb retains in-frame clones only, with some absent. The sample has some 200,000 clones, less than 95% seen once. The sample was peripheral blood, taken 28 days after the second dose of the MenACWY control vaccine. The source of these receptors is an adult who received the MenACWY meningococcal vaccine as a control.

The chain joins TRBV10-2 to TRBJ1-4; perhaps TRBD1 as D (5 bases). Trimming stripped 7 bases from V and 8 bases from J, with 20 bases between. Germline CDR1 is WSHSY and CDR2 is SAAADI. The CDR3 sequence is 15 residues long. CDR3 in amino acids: CASKMGTQLREKLFF. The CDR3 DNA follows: TGCGCCAGCAAGATGGGGACCCAACTGCGGGAAAAACTGTTTTTT.

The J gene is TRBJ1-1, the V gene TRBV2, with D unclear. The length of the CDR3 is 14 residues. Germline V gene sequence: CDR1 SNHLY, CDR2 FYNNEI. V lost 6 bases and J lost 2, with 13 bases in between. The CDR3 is CASRRRTANTEAFF. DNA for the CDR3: TGTGCCAGCAGGCGGAGGACGGCTAACACTGAAGCTTTCTTT.

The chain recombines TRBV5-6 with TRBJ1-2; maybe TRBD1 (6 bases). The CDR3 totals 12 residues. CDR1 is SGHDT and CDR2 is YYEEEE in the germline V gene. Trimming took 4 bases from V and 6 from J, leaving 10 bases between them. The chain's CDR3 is CASSANRDGYTF. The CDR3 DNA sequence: TGTGCCAGCAGCGCAAACAGGGATGGCTACACCTTC.

CDR3 in amino acids: CASSQGNGQQETQYF. The DNA of the CDR3 is TGTGCCAGCAGCCAAGGGAACGGACAGCAAGAGACCCAGTACTTC. This sequence joins TRBV3-1 (or the pseudogene TRBV3-2) and TRBJ2-5; D might be TRBD1 (6 bases). Germline CDR1 is LGHDT and CDR2 is YNNKEL (reference sequence). The ends were cut back, 1 base at V and 2 bases at J, with 11 bases in the middle. The CDR3 runs 15 residues.

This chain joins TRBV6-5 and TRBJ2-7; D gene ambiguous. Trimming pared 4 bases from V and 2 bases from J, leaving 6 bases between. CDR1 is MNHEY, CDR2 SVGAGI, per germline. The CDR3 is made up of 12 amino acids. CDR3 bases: TGTGCCAGCAGTTCGGTCGCCTACGAGCAGTACTTC. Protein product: CASSSVAYEQYF.

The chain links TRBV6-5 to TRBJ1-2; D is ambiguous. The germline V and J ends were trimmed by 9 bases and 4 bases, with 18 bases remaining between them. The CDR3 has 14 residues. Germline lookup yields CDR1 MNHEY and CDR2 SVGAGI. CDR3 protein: CASQRSGFGYGYTF. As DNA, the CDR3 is TGTGCCAGTCAGAGGAGCGGTTTTGGCTATGGCTACACCTTC.

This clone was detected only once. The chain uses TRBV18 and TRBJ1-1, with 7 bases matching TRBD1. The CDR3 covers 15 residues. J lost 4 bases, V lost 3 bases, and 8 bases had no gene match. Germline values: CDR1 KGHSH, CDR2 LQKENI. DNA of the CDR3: TGTGCCAGCTCACCGGAGACAGGGCTTACCACTGAAGCTTTCTTT. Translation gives CASSPETGLTTEAFF.

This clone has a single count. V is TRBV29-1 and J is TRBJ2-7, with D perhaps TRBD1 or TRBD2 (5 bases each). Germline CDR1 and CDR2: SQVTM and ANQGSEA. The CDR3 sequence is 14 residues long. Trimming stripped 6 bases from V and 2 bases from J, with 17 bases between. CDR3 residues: CSVLGTNSPYEQYF. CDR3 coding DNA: TGCAGCGTCCTAGGGACGAACTCCCCCTACGAGCAGTACTTC.

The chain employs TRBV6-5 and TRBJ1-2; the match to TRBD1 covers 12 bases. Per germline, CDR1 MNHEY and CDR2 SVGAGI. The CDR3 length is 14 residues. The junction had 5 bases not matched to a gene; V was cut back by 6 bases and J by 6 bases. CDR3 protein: CASRGQGAFDGYTF. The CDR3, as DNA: TGTGCCAGCAGGGGACAGGGGGCATTTGATGGCTACACCTTC.

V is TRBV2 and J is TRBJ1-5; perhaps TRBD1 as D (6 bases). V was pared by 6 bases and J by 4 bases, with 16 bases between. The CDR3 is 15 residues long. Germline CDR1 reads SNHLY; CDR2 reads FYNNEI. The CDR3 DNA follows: TGTGCCAGCAGAGCCGCGGGGCAGGGGAATCAGCCCCAGCATTTT. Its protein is CASRAAGQGNQPQHF. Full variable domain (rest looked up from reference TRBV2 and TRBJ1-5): EPEVTQTPSHQVTQMGQEVILRCVPISNHLYFYWYRQILGQKVEFLVSFYNNEISEKSEIFDDQFSVERPDGSNFTLKIRSTKLEDSAMYFCASRAAGQGNQPQHFGDGTRLSIL.

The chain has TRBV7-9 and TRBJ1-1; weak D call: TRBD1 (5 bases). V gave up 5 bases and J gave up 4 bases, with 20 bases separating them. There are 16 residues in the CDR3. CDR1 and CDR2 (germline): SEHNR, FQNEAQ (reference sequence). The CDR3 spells CASSARTWGSGTEAFF. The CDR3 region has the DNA TGTGCCAGCAGCGCACGTACGTGGGGCTCCGGCACTGAAGCTTTCTTT.

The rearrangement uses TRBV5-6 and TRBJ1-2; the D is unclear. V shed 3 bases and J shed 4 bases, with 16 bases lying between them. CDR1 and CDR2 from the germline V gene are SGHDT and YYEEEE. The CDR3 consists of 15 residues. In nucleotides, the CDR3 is TGTGCCAGCAGCTCTGGGATCAGCAATTTCTATGGCTACACCTTC. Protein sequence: CASSSGISNFYGYTF.

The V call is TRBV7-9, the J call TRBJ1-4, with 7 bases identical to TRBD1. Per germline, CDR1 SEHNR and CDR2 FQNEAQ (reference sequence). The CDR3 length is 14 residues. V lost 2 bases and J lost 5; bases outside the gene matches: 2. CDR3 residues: CASSLQGGNEKLFF. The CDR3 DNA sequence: TGTGCCAGCAGCTTACAAGGGGGCAATGAAAAACTGTTTTTT. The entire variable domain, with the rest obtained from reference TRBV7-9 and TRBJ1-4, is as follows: DTGVSQNPRHKITKRGQNVTFRCDPISEHNRLYWYRQTLGQGPEFLTYFQNEAQLEKSRLLSDRFSAERPKGSFSTLEIQRTEQGDSAMYLCASSLQGGNEKLFFGSGTQLSVL.

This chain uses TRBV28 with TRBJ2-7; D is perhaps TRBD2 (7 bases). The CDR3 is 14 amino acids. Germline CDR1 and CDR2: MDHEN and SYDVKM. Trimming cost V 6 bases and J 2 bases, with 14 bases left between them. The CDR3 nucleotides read TGTGCCAGCAGGGGAGCGGGACAAACCTACGAGCAGTACTTC. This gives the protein CASRGAGQTYEQYF.

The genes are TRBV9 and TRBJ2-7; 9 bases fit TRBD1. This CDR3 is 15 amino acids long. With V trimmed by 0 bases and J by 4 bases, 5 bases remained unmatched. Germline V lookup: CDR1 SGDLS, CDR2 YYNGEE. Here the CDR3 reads CASSVGAGTGYEQYF. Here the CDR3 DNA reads TGTGCCAGCAGCGTAGGGGCGGGGACAGGGTACGAGCAGTACTTC. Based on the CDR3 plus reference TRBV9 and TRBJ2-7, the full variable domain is DSGVTQTPKHLITATGQRVTLRCSPRSGDLSVYWYQQSLDQGLQFLIQYYNGEERAKGNILERFSAQQFPDLHSELNLSSLELGDSALYFCASSVGAGTGYEQYFGPGTRLTVT.

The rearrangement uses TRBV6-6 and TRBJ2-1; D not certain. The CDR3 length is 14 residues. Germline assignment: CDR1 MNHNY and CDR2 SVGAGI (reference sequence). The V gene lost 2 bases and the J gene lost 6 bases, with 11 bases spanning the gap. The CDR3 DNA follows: TGTGCCAGCAGTTACCCCCTCTCGGGCAATGAGCAGTTCTTC. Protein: CASSYPLSGNEQFF.

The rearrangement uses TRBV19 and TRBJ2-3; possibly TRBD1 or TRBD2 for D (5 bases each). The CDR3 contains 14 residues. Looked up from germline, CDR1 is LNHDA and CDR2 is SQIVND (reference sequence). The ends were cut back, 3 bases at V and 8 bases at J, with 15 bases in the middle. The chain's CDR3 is CASSIGAASRTQYF. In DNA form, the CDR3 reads TGTGCCAGTAGTATCGGGGCCGCTTCACGTACGCAGTATTTT.

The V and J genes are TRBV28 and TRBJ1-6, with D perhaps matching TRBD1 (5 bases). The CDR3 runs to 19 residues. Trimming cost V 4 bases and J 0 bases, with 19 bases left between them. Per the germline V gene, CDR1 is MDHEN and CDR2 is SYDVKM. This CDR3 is CASSSGFHGGSSYNSPLHF. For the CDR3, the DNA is TGTGCCAGCAGTTCCGGATTTCACGGGGGGAGCTCCTATAATTCACCCCTCCACTTT.

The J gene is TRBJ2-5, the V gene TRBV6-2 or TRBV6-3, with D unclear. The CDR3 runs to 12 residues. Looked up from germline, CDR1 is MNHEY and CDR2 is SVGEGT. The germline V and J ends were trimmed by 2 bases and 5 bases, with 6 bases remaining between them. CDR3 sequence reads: CASSYPVETQYF. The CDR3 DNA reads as TGTGCCAGCAGTTACCCAGTCGAGACCCAGTACTTC.

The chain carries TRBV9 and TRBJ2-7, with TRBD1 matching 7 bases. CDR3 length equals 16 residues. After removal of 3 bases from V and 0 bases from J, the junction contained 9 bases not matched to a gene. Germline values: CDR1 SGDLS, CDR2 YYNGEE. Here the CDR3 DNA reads TGTGCCAGCAGCGGAGACTCGGGACAGAACTCCTACGAGCAGTACTTC. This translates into CASSGDSGQNSYEQYF.

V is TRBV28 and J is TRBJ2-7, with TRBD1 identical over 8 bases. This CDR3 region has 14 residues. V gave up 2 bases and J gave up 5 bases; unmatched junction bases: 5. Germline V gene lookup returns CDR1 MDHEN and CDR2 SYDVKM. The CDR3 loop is CASSLEDRVHEQYF. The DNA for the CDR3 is TGTGCCAGCAGTTTAGAGGACAGGGTTCACGAGCAGTACTTC.

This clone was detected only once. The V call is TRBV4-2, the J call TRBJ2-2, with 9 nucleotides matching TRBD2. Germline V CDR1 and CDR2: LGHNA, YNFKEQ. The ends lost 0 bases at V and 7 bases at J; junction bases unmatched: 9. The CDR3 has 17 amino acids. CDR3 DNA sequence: TGTGCCAGCAGCCAAGAGGGGCAGCGGGGGGTTGTCGGGGAGCTGTTTTTT. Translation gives CASSQEGQRGVVGELFF.

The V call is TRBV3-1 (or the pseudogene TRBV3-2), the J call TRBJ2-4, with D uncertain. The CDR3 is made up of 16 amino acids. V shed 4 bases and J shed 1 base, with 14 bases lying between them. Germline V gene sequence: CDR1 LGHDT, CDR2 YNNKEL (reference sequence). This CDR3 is CASSPPGTRAKNIQYF. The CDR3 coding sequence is TGTGCCAGCAGCCCACCGGGCACAAGGGCCAAAAACATTCAGTACTTC.

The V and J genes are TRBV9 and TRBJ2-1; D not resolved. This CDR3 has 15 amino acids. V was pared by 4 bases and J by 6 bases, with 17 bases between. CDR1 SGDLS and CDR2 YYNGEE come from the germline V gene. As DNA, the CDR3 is TGTGCCAGCAGCCCACGGGCGTTAATCGGCAATGAGCAGTTCTTC. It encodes CASSPRALIGNEQFF.

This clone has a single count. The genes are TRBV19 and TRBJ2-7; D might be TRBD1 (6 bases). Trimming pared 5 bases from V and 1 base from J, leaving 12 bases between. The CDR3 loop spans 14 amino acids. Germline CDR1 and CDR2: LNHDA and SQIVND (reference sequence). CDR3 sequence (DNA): TGTGCCAGTAGTGATCGGGACACATCCTACGAGCAGTACTTC. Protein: CASSDRDTSYEQYF. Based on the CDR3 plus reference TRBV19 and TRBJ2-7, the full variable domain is DGGITQSPKYLFRKEGQNVTLSCEQNLNHDAMYWYRQDPGQGLRLIYYSQIVNDFQKGDIAEGYSVSREKKESFPLTVTSAQKNPTAFYLCASSDRDTSYEQYFGPGTRLTVT.

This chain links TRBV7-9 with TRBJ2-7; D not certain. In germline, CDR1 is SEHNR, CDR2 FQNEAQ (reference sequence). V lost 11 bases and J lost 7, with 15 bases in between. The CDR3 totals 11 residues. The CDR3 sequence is CAVPLAGEQYF. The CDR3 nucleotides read TGTGCCGTCCCCCTCGCCGGGGAGCAGTACTTC.